This TCR beta chain was observed in a study of cytomegalovirus exposure and HLA in healthy donors. Study-level background: Genotyping of roughly 400 donors showed that around 86% belonged to the Caucasian-associated ancestry cluster.

Use of 60 Vbeta and 13 Jbeta primers characterized the PCR. This table comes from immunoSEQ multiplex PCR, and its TCRdb copy is limited to in-frame clones, with some not included. The table shows about 120,000 clones, with 80% occurring only once. The CDR3 sequence is 15 residues long. The ends lost 2 bases at V and 6 bases at J; junction bases unmatched: 7. Germline-derived CDR1 and CDR2 are ENHRY and SYGVKD. The study's findings and limits: In a later analysis, the majority of CMV-associated beta chains seemingly showed HLA restriction.

All donors participated as healthy donors of bone marrow. In regard to this clone: Its antigen is currently unknown.

The chain is built from TRBV10-3 and TRBJ1-3, with TRBD1 matching 7 bases. Sequencing was done on a sample of PBMCs. The TCR was taken from a woman aged 60-70 years in good health and CMV-seropositive. CDR3 amino acids: CAISEPGQDENTIYF. In nucleotides, the CDR3 is TGTGCCATCAGTGAGCCCGGACAGGACGAAAACACCATATATTTT.